This entry concerns a single T cell receptor (beta chain). Antigen: not known. A second about 6 to 12 cycle PCR used barcoded and J-beta primers. TCRdb fed the 5' RACE reads into MiXCR, producing one record per CDR3 protein. Among hundreds of thousands of distinct CDR3 sequences listed, 20% to 30% were seen once. This specimen comes from a study of blood T cells in healthy people across ages. Study results and caveats: The fall in TCR beta diversity per million T cells was roughly linear with age.

V lost 5 bases and J lost 3, with 9 bases in between. The CDR3 covers 13 residues. These data were likewise used in another study, on T cells of mothers and their children.

The sequenced sample was blood. The V and J genes are TRBV12-3 or TRBV12-4 and TRBJ2-3; D unclear. The receptor's source is a boy aged 5-17 years in good health. The DNA for the CDR3 is TGTGCCAGCAGTCCGGATCTAACAGATACGCAGTATTTT. Translation gives CASSPDLTDTQYF.